What follows are 5 T cell receptor beta chains derived from one specimen sequenced in a study of cytomegalovirus exposure and HLA in healthy donors. Sequencing used immunoSEQ multiplex PCR; TCRdb keeps in-frame clones, though not all of them. Here the sample spans about 240,000 clones, about 90% being singletons. The material sequenced was PBMCs. Source of these receptors: a woman aged 25 to 45 in good health and CMV-seropositive.

This clone was seen a few times. The CDR3 is CASSLGQSGANVLTF. As DNA, the CDR3 is TGTGCCAGCAGCCTGGGACAGTCGGGGGCCAACGTCCTGACTTTC. The genes are TRBV5-6 and TRBJ2-6; 7 bases are shared with TRBD1. The germline V gene has CDR1 SGHDT and CDR2 YYEEEE. Unmatched junction bases numbered 5, after V lost 4 bases and J lost 4 bases. CDR3 length equals 15 residues.

The rearrangement links TRBV7-8 to TRBJ1-2; no definite D call. V gave up 5 bases and J gave up 4 bases, with 14 bases separating them. Per germline, CDR1 SGHVS and CDR2 FQNEAQ. The CDR3 length is 14 residues. The CDR3 DNA follows: TGTGCCAGCAGCACTAGGGCGGGGAGCTATGGCTACACCTTC. Its translation is CASSTRAGSYGYTF.

The gene calls are TRBV6-1 and TRBJ2-7, with D maybe TRBD2 (7 bases). V shed 7 bases and J shed 2 bases, with 15 bases lying between them. This CDR3 has 14 residues. The germline V gene encodes CDR1 MNHNS and CDR2 SASEGT. CDR3 amino acids: CASKWGGGPYEQYF. The CDR3 DNA is TGTGCCAGCAAGTGGGGGGGCGGCCCCTACGAGCAGTACTTC.

The V gene is TRBV25-1, the J gene TRBJ2-7; TRBD1 is a possible D gene (5 bases). Per the germline V gene, CDR1 is MGHDK and CDR2 is SYGVNS. This CDR3 has 14 amino acids. Trimming shortened V by 6 bases and J by 5 bases, and 17 bases separated the two germline ends. CDR3 sequence (DNA): TGTGCCAGCAGCGCAGGGATGGGGCCTGACGAGCAGTACTTC. This codes for CASSAGMGPDEQYF.

The V and J genes are TRBV27 and TRBJ2-7, with 8 bases lining up with TRBD2. Germline CDR1 and CDR2: MNHEY and SMNVEV (reference sequence). The V gene end was trimmed by 2 bases and the J gene end by 5 bases; junction bases not matched to a gene: 11. The CDR3 extends over 16 amino acids. CDR3 nucleotides: TGTGCCAGCAGTTTACTTTTGGGACTAGGGAACCACGAGCAGTACTTC. Its translation: CASSLLLGLGNHEQYF.